Listed below are T cell receptor beta chains from one sample, sequenced in a study of T cells after yellow fever vaccination. TCRdb passed the 5' RACE reads through MiXCR, listing each CDR3 protein once. The data hold 300,000 or so distinct CDR3 sequences, with 7% to 10% observed a single time. The sample was PBMCs, taken about 49 days after the first yellow fever vaccination. These receptors originate from a man aged 18-30 years who received the YFV17D yellow fever vaccine. The CDR3 runs from the conserved cysteine through the conserved F or W. A D gene is named only where the DNA matches it firmly. Expanded clones get a size class; other rows say once, few or many, or leave the size out.

j_call d_call v_call clone_size cdr3_nt cdr3_aa
TRBJ2-3 . TRBV30 few TGTGCCTGGAGGACACTAAGCACAGATACGCAGTATTTT CAWRTLSTDTQYF
TRBJ1-1 TRBD1 TRBV20-1 few TGCAGTGCCCGATACGACAGGGCGGGAAGAAACGGCACTGAAGCTTTCTTT CSARYDRAGRNGTEAFF
TRBJ1-3 TRBD1 TRBV29-1 many TGCAGCGTTGAAGGACCCGGGACAGGGCATAGCTCTGGAAACACCATATATTTT CSVEGPGTGHSSGNTIYF
TRBJ2-7 . TRBV12-3/TRBV12-4 few TGTGCCAGCAGCACGGGACTCTTAATCTACGAGCAGTACTTC CASSTGLLIYEQYF
TRBJ2-2 . TRBV5-1 many TGCGCCAGCAGGGAGGGGTCTTACGGGGAGCTGTTTTTT CASREGSYGELFF
TRBJ2-3 . TRBV7-9 many TGTGCCAGCAGCTTTTGGACAGGCACAGATACGCAGTATTTT CASSFWTGTDTQYF
TRBJ2-3 . TRBV5-1 . TGCGCCAGCAGCTTTTTGGCGGGGAAGACAGATACGCAGTATTTT CASSFLAGKTDTQYF
TRBJ2-3 . TRBV20-1 . TGCAGTGCCCCGGCGGGCGGGCGCACAGATACGCAGTATTTT CSAPAGGRTDTQYF
TRBJ2-1 . TRBV20-1 many TGCAGTGCTAGGGTCTACAATGAGCAGTTCTTC CSARVYNEQFF
TRBJ1-6 TRBD1 TRBV11-1 . TGTGCCAGCAGCGTTTCCGGGACAGAGAGCTCCTATAATTCACCCCTCCACTTT CASSVSGTESSYNSPLHF
TRBJ2-1 TRBD1 TRBV10-3 . TGTGCCATCAGGCCCGGGACAGGGGGGGTCAATGAGCAGTTCTTC CAIRPGTGGVNEQFF
TRBJ2-3 . TRBV11-2 few TGTGCCAGCAGCTTAGGCAGGTTGGGGGGACGCACAGATACGCAGTATTTT CASSLGRLGGRTDTQYF
TRBJ1-1 . TRBV5-1 few TGCGCCAGCCAGACGGGGGCGGTGAACACTGAAGCTTTCTTT CASQTGAVNTEAFF
TRBJ2-2 . TRBV7-8 . TGTGCCAGCACCGGGGGGCCGTGGAACACCGGGGAGCTGGTTTTT CASTGGPWNTGELVF
TRBJ2-7 TRBD1 TRBV2 few TGTGCCAGCAGCATGGACAGGGGACAGTACTTC CASSMDRGQYF
TRBJ2-5 TRBD2 TRBV5-1 few TGCGCCAGCAGCTGGCTCGGGACTAGCATCGGCGAGACCCAGTACTTC CASSWLGTSIGETQYF
TRBJ2-1 . TRBV24-1 few TGTGCCACCAGTGACCTAGGGGATATGAGGTCAATTGAGCAGTTCTTC CATSDLGDMRSIEQFF
TRBJ2-2 . TRBV2 few TGTGCCAGCAGCGTAATTGGGGAAACCGGGGAGCTGTTTTTT CASSVIGETGELFF
TRBJ2-5 TRBD2 TRBV3-1 few TGTGCCAGCAGCCCACACGCTTGGACTAGCGGGGGCGCCGACCAAGAGACCCAGTACTTC CASSPHAWTSGGADQETQYF
TRBJ2-3 TRBD1 TRBV29-1 few TGCAGCGCACCCGAGGGGGCAGCAGATACGCAGTATTTT CSAPEGAADTQYF
TRBJ2-4 TRBD1 TRBV18 . TGTGCCAGCTCACCGGACAGGGGGAACGTGGGCAAAAACATTCAGTACTTC CASSPDRGNVGKNIQYF